Shown below are 8 T cell receptor beta chains from a single sample sequenced in a study of T-cell memory formation after mild COVID-19. Using its own MiXCR run on the 5' RACE reads, TCRdb lists one record per CDR3 protein. This sample carries roughly 200,000 distinct CDR3 sequences, 20% to 25% of them seen once, and the ten largest clones take 23%. Sample: PBMCs or a T cell subset sorted from them (not recorded which). The origin of the receptors is an adult woman who had mild COVID-19 (a few samples of this study predate the infection). Cell type and time point are not known.

The chain combines TRBV6-5 with TRBJ2-1; 10 bases fit TRBD2. The CDR3 extends over 15 amino acids. CDR1 is MNHEY and CDR2 is SVGAGI in the germline V gene. Trimming took 6 bases from V and 7 from J; bases not matched to a gene: 9. Here the CDR3 DNA reads TGTGCCAGCAGGGGCCTAGCGGGAGTAGGTAATGAGCAGTTCTTC. It is translated as CASRGLAGVGNEQFF.

This clonotype turned up a few times. The chain joins TRBV15 to TRBJ2-1, with 10 bases lining up with TRBD2. The germline V gene has CDR1 LNHNV and CDR2 YYDKDF (reference sequence). Trimming at V came to 0 bases and at J to 5 bases, leaving 7 bases not matched to a gene. This CDR3 spans 17 amino acids. The CDR3 coding sequence is TGTGCCACCAGCAGAGATCTTAGGCTAGCGGGGGACAATGAGCAGTTCTTC. Amino acids: CATSRDLRLAGDNEQFF. Looking up the rest from reference TRBV15 and TRBJ2-1 gives the full variable domain: DAMVIQNPRYQVTQFGKPVTLSCSQTLNHNVMYWYQQKSSQAPKLLFHYYDKDFNNEADTPDNFQSRRPNTSFCFLDIRSPGLGDTAMYLCATSRDLRLAGDNEQFFGPGTRLTVL.

This sequence joins TRBV12-3 or TRBV12-4 and TRBJ1-5, with 7 positions matching TRBD1. V dropped 5 bases and J dropped 4; count of bases not matched to a gene: 11. The CDR3 contains 16 residues. As DNA, the CDR3 is TGTGCCAGCAGTCAAAATGCCTACAGGGGAAATCAGCCCCAGCATTTT. This translates into CASSQNAYRGNQPQHF.

This clonotype was detected a few times. V usage is TRBV3-1 and J usage is TRBJ2-7, with D perhaps TRBD1 or TRBD2 (5 bases each). Germline V gene data show CDR1 as LGHDT and CDR2 as YNNKEL (reference sequence). V lost 0 bases to trimming and J lost 0 bases, with 9 bases between them. This CDR3 region has 15 residues. The CDR3 here is CASSQDPGRSYEQYF. CDR3 sequence (DNA): TGTGCCAGCAGCCAAGACCCGGGACGCTCCTACGAGCAGTACTTC.

The chain employs TRBV6-5 and TRBJ2-3; 11 bases fit TRBD2. CDR1 MNHEY and CDR2 SVGAGI come from the germline V gene. The CDR3 contains 14 residues. Trimming took 4 bases from V and 3 from J; bases not matched to a gene: 0. CDR3 nucleotide sequence: TGTGCCAGCAGTTGGACTAGCGGGACAGATACGCAGTATTTT. Translated, it gives CASSWTSGTDTQYF.

This clonotype was seen only a few times. V gene TRBV4-2 combines with J gene TRBJ2-1; 15 bases agree with TRBD2. The CDR3 is 18 amino acids. In germline, CDR1 is LGHNA, CDR2 YNFKEQ. Unmatched junction bases numbered 6, after V lost 4 bases and J lost 2 bases. The CDR3, as DNA: TGTGCCAGCAGCCGTGGACTAGCGGGAGGGCTCGCCTACAATGAGCAGTTCTTC. This gives the protein CASSRGLAGGLAYNEQFF.

This chain links TRBV7-9 with TRBJ2-5; D not certain. This CDR3 comprises 16 residues. V dropped 8 bases and J dropped 5 bases, with 24 bases sitting between them. Germline V lookup: CDR1 SEHNR, CDR2 FQNEAQ (reference sequence). Here the CDR3 reads CASWPAYGVSRETQYF. CDR3 DNA sequence: TGTGCCAGCTGGCCTGCTTACGGAGTTTCGCGGGAGACCCAGTACTTC. The variable domain in full, with the rest retrieved from reference TRBV7-9 and TRBJ2-5, is DTGVSQNPRHKITKRGQNVTFRCDPISEHNRLYWYRQTLGQGPEFLTYFQNEAQLEKSRLLSDRFSAERPKGSFSTLEIQRTEQGDSAMYLCASWPAYGVSRETQYFGPGTRLLVL.

The chain has TRBV7-3 and TRBJ2-7; D unclear. The germline V gene encodes CDR1 SGHTA and CDR2 FQGTGA. V lost 0 bases and J 6 bases, leaving 9 bases between the germline ends. The CDR3 has 13 amino acids. In DNA, the CDR3 is TGTGCCAGCAGCTTAACAGTCCAGGCCGAGCAGTACTTC. It encodes CASSLTVQAEQYF. Complete variable domain (other parts from reference TRBV7-3 and TRBJ2-7): GAGVSQTPSNKVTEKGKYVELRCDPISGHTALYWYRQSLGQGPEFLIYFQGTGAADDSGLPNDRFFAVRPEGSVSTLKIQRTERGDSAVYLCASSLTVQAEQYFGPGTRLTVT.